This T cell receptor (beta chain) was identified in a study of T-cell reconstitution after alpha-beta-depleted transplantation in children. Per the germline V gene, CDR1 is LGHNA and CDR2 is YSLEER. The CDR3 sequence is 18 residues long. V dropped 4 bases and J dropped 3 bases, with 21 bases sitting between them. Library preparation (for TCRbeta) was performed with unique molecular identifiers. TCRdb called the PCR reads again in MiXCR, with one record for every CDR3 protein. The top ten hold 35% to 45% of the sample, which has approximately 45,000 distinct CDR3 sequences, around half seen once. As concerns this clonotype: Its antigen remains unknown.

Overall study findings and caveats: After one year, T-cell counts and TCRbeta diversity mostly came from new T cells. Surviving recipient cells, namely T cells and thymic progenitors, were the source of high day-60 TCRbeta diversity in some patients.

The sequence came from a boy under three years old with SCID, due to receive a stem cell transplant. The rearrangement links TRBV4-3 to TRBJ2-2; tentative D call: TRBD1 (6 bases). The input for sequencing was peripheral blood, taken before TCRalphabeta/CD19-depleted stem cell transplant. The CDR3 spells CASSLDFPPGQYTGELFF. As DNA, the CDR3 is TGCGCCAGCAGCCTAGATTTTCCACCGGGACAATACACCGGGGAGCTGTTTTTT.